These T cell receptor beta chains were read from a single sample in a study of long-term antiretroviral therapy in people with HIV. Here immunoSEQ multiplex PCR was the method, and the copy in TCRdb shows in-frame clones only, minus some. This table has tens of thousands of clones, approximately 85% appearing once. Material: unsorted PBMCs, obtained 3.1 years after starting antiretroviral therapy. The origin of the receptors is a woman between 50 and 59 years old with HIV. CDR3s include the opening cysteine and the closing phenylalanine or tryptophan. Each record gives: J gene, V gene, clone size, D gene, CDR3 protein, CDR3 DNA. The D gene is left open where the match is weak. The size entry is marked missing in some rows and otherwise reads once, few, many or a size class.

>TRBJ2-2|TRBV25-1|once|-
CASSEVGANTGELFF
TGTGCCAGCAGTGAAGTAGGGGCGAACACCGGGGAGCTGTTTTTT
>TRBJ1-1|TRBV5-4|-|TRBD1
CASSGWTGGNMNTEAFF
TGTGCCAGCAGCGGCTGGACAGGGGGAAACATGAACACTGAAGCTTTCTTT
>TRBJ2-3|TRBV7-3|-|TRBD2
CASSLREGDTQYF
TGTGCCAGCAGCTTAAGGGAGGGCGATACGCAGTATTTT
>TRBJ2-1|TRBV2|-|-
CASRSRLEQFF
TGTGCCAGCAGGAGCCGACTAGAGCAGTTCTTC
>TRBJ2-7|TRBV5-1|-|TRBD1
CASSLDGQGSAYEQYF
TGCGCCAGCAGCCTGGATGGACAGGGCTCTGCCTACGAGCAGTACTTC
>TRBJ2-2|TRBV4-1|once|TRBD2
CASSQDPGLARTGELFF
TGCGCCAGCAGCCAAGACCCGGGACTAGCGCGGACCGGGGAGCTGTTTTTT
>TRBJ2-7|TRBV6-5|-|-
CASKPGQQYEQYF
TGTGCCAGCAAGCCGGGACAACAATACGAGCAGTACTTC
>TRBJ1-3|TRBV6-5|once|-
CASRGYDSGNTIYF
TGTGCCAGCAGGGGATATGACTCTGGAAACACCATATATTTT
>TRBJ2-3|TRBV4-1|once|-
CASSQDQRGPDTQYF
TGCGCCAGCAGCCAAGATCAACGGGGGCCAGATACGCAGTATTTT
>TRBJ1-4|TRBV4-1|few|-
CASQQGQKLFF
TGCGCCAGCCAACAGGGCCAAAAACTGTTTTTT
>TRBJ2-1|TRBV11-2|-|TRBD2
CASSTVGLAGANEQFF
TGTGCCAGCAGCACCGTGGGACTAGCGGGAGCTAATGAGCAGTTCTTC
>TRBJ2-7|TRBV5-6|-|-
CASSFRQGRGWAPYYEQYF
TGTGCCAGCAGCTTCAGACAGGGGAGGGGATGGGCCCCCTACTACGAGCAGTACTTC
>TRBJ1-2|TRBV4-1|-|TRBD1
CASSQGQGGWYGYTF
TGCGCCAGCAGCCAAGGACAGGGAGGTTGGTATGGCTACACCTTC
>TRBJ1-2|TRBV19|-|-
CASSTTNRVYVYGYTF
TGTGCCAGTAGCACCACTAACAGGGTTTACGTATATGGCTACACCTTC
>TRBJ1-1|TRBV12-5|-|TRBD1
CASGSETGGWGTEAFF
TGTGCTAGTGGTTCAGAGACAGGGGGCTGGGGTACTGAAGCTTTCTTT
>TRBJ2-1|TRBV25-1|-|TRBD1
CASSDRKGGYSYNEQFF
TGTGCCAGCAGTGATCGGAAAGGGGGCTACTCCTACAATGAGCAGTTCTTC
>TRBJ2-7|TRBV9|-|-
CASSVGVGYEQYF
TGTGCCAGCAGCGTAGGGGTGGGTTACGAGCAGTACTTC
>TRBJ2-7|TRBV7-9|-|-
CASSLAEGSSYEQYF
TGTGCCAGCAGCTTAGCGGAGGGGAGCTCCTACGAGCAGTACTTC
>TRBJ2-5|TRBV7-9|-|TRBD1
CASSLSGTGVQETQYF
TGTGCCAGCAGCCTTTCCGGGACAGGGGTCCAAGAGACCCAGTACTTC
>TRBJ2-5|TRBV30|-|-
CAWSLRGGPRETQYF
TGTGCCTGGAGTCTACGCGGGGGCCCCAGGGAGACCCAGTACTTC
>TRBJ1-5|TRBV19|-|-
CASSTPQERQPQHF
TGTGCCAGTAGTACCCCGCAGGAGAGGCAGCCCCAGCATTTT
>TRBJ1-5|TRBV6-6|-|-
CASRGGNNQPQHF
TGTGCCAGCAGAGGGGGGAACAATCAGCCCCAGCATTTT
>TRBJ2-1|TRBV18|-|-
CASSPIGTPLEQFF
TGTGCCAGCTCACCCATTGGGACCCCCCTTGAGCAGTTCTTC
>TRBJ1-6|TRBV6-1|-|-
CASSENGPRPNSPLHF
TGTGCCAGCAGTGAAAACGGTCCCCGGCCAAATTCACCCCTCCACTTT
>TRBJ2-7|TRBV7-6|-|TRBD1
CASSLAPGQNYEQYF
TGTGCCAGCAGCTTAGCCCCGGGACAGAACTACGAGCAGTACTTC
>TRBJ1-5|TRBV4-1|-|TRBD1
CASSQEVTGTVHQPQHF
TGCGCCAGCAGCCAAGAGGTAACCGGGACAGTCCACCAGCCCCAGCATTTT
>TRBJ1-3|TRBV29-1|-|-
CSVTEAGNTIYF
TGCAGCGTTACCGAAGCCGGAAACACCATATATTTT
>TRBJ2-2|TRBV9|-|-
CASSVVGLATGELFF
TGTGCCAGCAGCGTAGTGGGACTCGCTACCGGGGAGCTGTTTTTT
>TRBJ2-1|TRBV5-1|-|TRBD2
CASMVAGGSGEQFF
TGCGCCAGCATGGTCGCGGGGGGGTCGGGTGAGCAGTTCTTC
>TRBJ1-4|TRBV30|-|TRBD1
CAWGPLHRGLSEKLFF
TGTGCCTGGGGACCCCTACACAGGGGGTTATCTGAAAAACTGTTTTTT
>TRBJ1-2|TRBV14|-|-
CASSRVVGVSYGYTF
TGTGCCAGCAGCCGAGTCGTGGGGGTGAGCTATGGCTACACCTTC
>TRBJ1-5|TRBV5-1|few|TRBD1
CASSLEGGHNQPQHF
TGCGCCAGCAGCTTGGAAGGGGGCCACAATCAGCCCCAGCATTTT
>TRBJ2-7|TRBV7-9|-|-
CASSLADLGGYEQYF
TGTGCCAGCAGCTTAGCGGACCTAGGAGGGTACGAGCAGTACTTC
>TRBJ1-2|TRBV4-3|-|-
CASSQTGFARGYTF
TGCGCCAGCAGCCAGACAGGATTTGCTCGAGGCTACACCTTC
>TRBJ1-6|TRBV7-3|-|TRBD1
CASSRTGAWNSPLHF
TGTGCCAGCAGCCGGACAGGGGCATGGAATTCACCCCTCCACTTT
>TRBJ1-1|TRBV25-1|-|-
CASTTGLNTEAFF
TGTGCCAGCACAACAGGGCTGAACACTGAAGCTTTCTTT
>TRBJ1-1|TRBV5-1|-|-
CASSPEGTLNTEAFF
TGCGCCAGCAGCCCCGAAGGGACCCTGAACACTGAAGCTTTCTTT
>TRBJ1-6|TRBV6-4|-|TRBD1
CASSRDRGTSPLHF
TGTGCCAGCAGCCGGGACAGGGGTACTTCACCCCTCCACTTT
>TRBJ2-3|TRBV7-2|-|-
CASSDRGRGSTDTQYF
TGTGCCAGCAGCGACCGGGGGCGGGGGAGCACAGATACGCAGTATTTT
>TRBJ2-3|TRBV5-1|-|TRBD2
CASSLVGLAGMDTQYF
TGCGCCAGCAGCTTGGTAGGACTAGCGGGGATGGATACGCAGTATTTT
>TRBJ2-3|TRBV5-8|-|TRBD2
CASSLRAGLAADTQYF
TGTGCCAGCAGCTTGAGGGCCGGACTAGCGGCCGATACGCAGTATTTT
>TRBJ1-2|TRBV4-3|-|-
CASSQDRGTGYTF
TGCGCCAGCAGCCAAGATAGGGGGACAGGCTACACCTTC
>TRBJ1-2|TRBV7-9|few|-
CASSPNVEGTF
TGTGCCAGCAGCCCAAATGTTGAAGGCACCTTC
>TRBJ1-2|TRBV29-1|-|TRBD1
CSVPTGGNSNYGYTF
TGCAGCGTTCCGACAGGGGGGAACTCTAACTATGGCTACACCTTC
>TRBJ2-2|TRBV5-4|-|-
CASSLDGYGELFF
TGTGCCAGCAGCTTGGACGGGTACGGGGAGCTGTTTTTT
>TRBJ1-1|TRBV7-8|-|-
CASSARDRRGSEAFF
TGTGCCAGCAGCGCGAGAGACAGGAGGGGTTCTGAAGCTTTCTTT
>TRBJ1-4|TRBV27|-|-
CASRVGFNEKLFF
TGTGCCAGCAGGGTCGGTTTTAATGAAAAACTGTTTTTT
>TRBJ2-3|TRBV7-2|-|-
CASSLYTSVSTDTQYF
TGTGCCAGCAGCTTATATACCAGCGTGAGCACAGATACGCAGTATTTT
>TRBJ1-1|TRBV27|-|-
CASSWTQNTEAFF
TGTGCCAGCAGTTGGACACAGAACACTGAAGCTTTCTTT
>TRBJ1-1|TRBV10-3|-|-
CAIRLDIATEAFF
TGTGCCATCAGGCTGGACATCGCCACTGAAGCTTTCTTT
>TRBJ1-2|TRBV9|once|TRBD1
CASSVDRTGRNGYTF
TGTGCCAGCAGCGTCGACCGGACAGGGAGGAATGGCTACACCTTC
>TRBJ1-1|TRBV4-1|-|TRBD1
CASSPRQGNTEAFF
TGCGCCAGCAGCCCTCGACAGGGGAACACTGAAGCTTTCTTT
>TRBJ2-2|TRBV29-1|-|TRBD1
CSVDGQGNIDGELFF
TGCAGCGTTGACGGACAGGGAAATATCGACGGGGAGCTGTTTTTT
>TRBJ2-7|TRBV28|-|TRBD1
CASSSTGGTYEQYF
TGTGCCAGCAGTTCGACAGGGGGAACCTACGAGCAGTACTTC
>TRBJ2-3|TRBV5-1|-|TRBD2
CASSLRSGGAQSTDTQYF
TGCGCCAGCAGCTTGAGATCGGGGGGGGCCCAAAGCACAGATACGCAGTATTTT
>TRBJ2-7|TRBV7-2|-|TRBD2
CASSPSGGAAYEQYF
TGTGCCAGCAGCCCGAGCGGGGGGGCTGCCTACGAGCAGTACTTC
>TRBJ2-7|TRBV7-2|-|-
CASSLVLTGRPSRDYEQYF
TGTGCCAGCAGCTTAGTTTTAACAGGTAGGCCGAGCAGGGATTACGAGCAGTACTTC